This TCR beta chain originates from a study of cytomegalovirus exposure and HLA in healthy donors. This clone was detected a few times. The antigen is not known. Regarding the study as a whole: In a later analysis, an Asian-associated ancestry cluster reportedly showed fewer N-insertions than the approximately 610-donor mean. The listing of roughly 160 TCR beta chains classed them as cytomegalovirus-associated.

Amplification used 60 Vbeta primers and 13 Jbeta primers. Assay used: immunoSEQ multiplex PCR; TCRdb lists only in-frame clones, some missing. This sample has some 130,000 clones, with more than 60% found just once. Material for sequencing was PBMCs. The clonotype was recovered from a middle-aged man in good health and CMV-seropositive.

The CDR3 loop reads CAGATGFFYEQYF. The CDR3 DNA sequence: TGTGCCGGAGCGACAGGGTTTTTCTACGAGCAGTACTTC. The chain combines TRBV7-9 with TRBJ2-7; 7 nucleotides match TRBD1. CDR3 length: 13 residues. The germline CDR1 and CDR2 sequences are SEHNR and FQNEAQ (reference sequence). J was trimmed by 3 bases and V by 11 bases; bases with no gene match: 10.